This T cell receptor (beta chain) was profiled in a study of long-term antiretroviral therapy in people with HIV. At least two post-ART and at least one pre-ART PBMC sample were available for each donor. Study observations and caveats: Pre-ART clonal expansions dominated every time point's repertoire. Diversity remained lower than transplant donor controls, even though it increased after ART. Information on adherence, resistance and therapy changes was unavailable.

Researchers ran immunoSEQ v3.0 at survey level. Assay used: immunoSEQ multiplex PCR; TCRdb lists only in-frame clones, some missing. The repertoire has about 35,000 clones, approximately 94% of them found once; the top ten carry 3.6%. A note on this clone: Its antigen is not identified.

The specimen comprised unsorted PBMCs, sampled 4.1 years after starting antiretroviral therapy. This receptor was taken from a woman between 50 and 59 years old with HIV.

CDR3 DNA sequence: TGTGCCAGTAGTATCTGGGGGCGGGAGGGCACTGAAGCTTTCTTT. Protein product: CASSIWGREGTEAFF. The chain recombines TRBV19 with TRBJ1-1, with D perhaps matching TRBD1 (6 bases). The CDR3 is 15 amino acids. Trimming took off 3 bases at V and 4 bases at J, with 15 bases between the two ends. Germline lookup yields CDR1 LNHDA and CDR2 SQIVND (reference sequence).